The 16 T cell receptor beta chains below all came from one sample that was sequenced in a study of cytotoxic CD8 clonotypes in ibrutinib-treated CLL. Sequencing used immunoSEQ multiplex PCR; TCRdb keeps in-frame clones, though not all of them. The data show nearly 300,000 clones, 65% to 85% seen once. The specimen was PBMCs, collected at disease progression, from a patient treated with ibrutinib. Receptors were obtained from a human donor with chronic lymphocytic leukemia.

This chain joins TRBV7-2 and TRBJ2-1; maybe TRBD1 (6 bases). Per germline, CDR1 SGHTA and CDR2 FQGNSA. This CDR3 spans 11 amino acids. Trimming shortened V by 5 bases and J by 13 bases, and 12 bases separated the two germline ends. The CDR3 coding sequence is TGTGCCAGCAGCCCCGGGACACAACAGTTCTTC. Translation gives CASSPGTQQFF.

In the case of this clone: Additional DNA sequences in this sample encode the identical CDR3. The chain is built from TRBV7-6 and TRBJ2-7, with TRBD1 matching 7 bases. The CDR3 has 14 amino acids. The J segment lost 2 bases and the V segment lost 1 base, leaving 2 bases of the junction unmatched. Germline V gene lookup returns CDR1 SGHVS and CDR2 FNYEAQ. The CDR3 DNA reads as TGTGCCAGCAGCTTAGGACAGGGAGCCTACGAGCAGTACTTC. Its protein is CASSLGQGAYEQYF.

This chain uses TRBV20-1 with TRBJ1-2; 7 bases line up with TRBD1. CDR3 length: 11 amino acids. The germline gives CDR1 DFQATT, CDR2 SNEGSKA (reference sequence). Trimming took 8 bases from V and 8 from J; bases not matched to a gene: 8. The CDR3 protein is CSTGDAGGYTF. CDR3 nucleotides: TGCAGTACAGGGGACGCCGGCGGCTACACCTTC.

This rearrangement joins TRBV18 to TRBJ2-6; the D gene is possibly TRBD2 (5 bases). The CDR3 contains 18 residues. Germline lookup yields CDR1 KGHSH and CDR2 LQKENI. The V and J ends lost 3 bases and 0 bases respectively, with 15 bases between them. The CDR3 region has the DNA TGTGCCAGCTCACCCTTTCGCGGGCCCGACTCTGGGGCCAACGTCCTGACTTTC. Its translation is CASSPFRGPDSGANVLTF.

The chain combines TRBV4-1 with TRBJ2-1; D not resolved. The germline V gene has CDR1 MGHRA and CDR2 YSYEKL. V dropped 3 bases and J dropped 10 bases, with 10 bases sitting between them. This CDR3 comprises 12 residues. CDR3 loop: CASSQLSGEQFF. The CDR3 DNA sequence: TGCGCCAGCAGCCAGCTTTCCGGAGAGCAGTTCTTC.

The DNA of the CDR3 is TGTGCCAGCAGGGCGGGCACTGAAGCTTTCTTT. It translates to CASRAGTEAFF. The chain combines TRBV6-5 with TRBJ1-1, with no clear D. Germline V CDR1 and CDR2: MNHEY, SVGAGI. Trimming took off 6 bases at V and 4 bases at J, with 6 bases between the two ends. The CDR3 has 11 residues.

This clone has just a few counts. The rearrangement joins TRBV19 to TRBJ1-2, with 8 bases identical to TRBD1. Trimming cost V 10 bases and J 7 bases; bases outside gene matches: 11. This CDR3 spans 13 amino acids. The germline gives CDR1 LNHDA, CDR2 SQIVND (reference sequence). As DNA, the CDR3 is TGTGCCACTCGGGACAGGTCTTGGGGTGGCTACACCTTC. It is translated as CATRDRSWGGYTF.

This chain links TRBV6-1 with TRBJ1-2; weak D call: TRBD1 (5 bases). There are 17 residues in the CDR3. Trimming shortened V by 6 bases and J by 8 bases, and 28 bases separated the two germline ends. Germline V gene lookup returns CDR1 MNHNS and CDR2 SASEGT. CDR3: CASRESGSRWLGAGYTF. The CDR3 coding sequence is TGTGCCAGCAGGGAAAGTGGTAGCAGGTGGTTAGGGGCCGGCTACACCTTC.

Turning to this clone: The sample contains more than one DNA sequence encoding this CDR3. The chain has TRBV6-5 and TRBJ2-3, with D maybe TRBD1 (5 bases). This CDR3 has 13 residues. V lost 6 bases, J lost 0 bases, and 7 bases lay in between. CDR1 is MNHEY and CDR2 is SVGAGI in the germline V gene. CDR3 region: CASRDTSTDTQYF. The DNA for the CDR3 is TGTGCCAGCAGGGACACGAGCACAGATACGCAGTATTTT.

V is TRBV7-2 and J is TRBJ1-4; the D is unclear. The CDR3 sequence is 14 residues long. The germline V gene has CDR1 SGHTA and CDR2 FQGNSA. V gave up 3 bases and J gave up 8 bases, with 13 bases separating them. The CDR3 region has the DNA TGTGCCAGCAGCTTCCGGAGGGCGCGGGAAAAACTGTTTTTT. It codes for CASSFRRAREKLFF.

The chain's CDR3 is CASGLSHQAIWEQFF. The CDR3 DNA reads TGTGCTAGTGGTTTGTCCCATCAGGCCATATGGGAGCAGTTCTTC. The J gene is TRBJ2-1, the V gene TRBV12-5; no clear D gene. The V gene's germline CDR1 is LGHNT and CDR2 FRNRAP. Trimming removed 2 bases at V and 10 bases at J, with 18 bases between. The length of the CDR3 is 15 residues.

The chain employs TRBV18 and TRBJ2-2, with D tentatively TRBD1 or TRBD2 (5 bases each). Germline CDR1 is KGHSH and CDR2 is LQKENI. The V end lost 2 bases, the J end lost 7 bases, and 11 bases lay between the germline ends. The CDR3 is 14 amino acids. CDR3 bases: TGTGCCAGCTCACCAGTCGGGGCTGACGGGGAGCTGTTTTTT. This sequence encodes CASSPVGADGELFF.

V and J are TRBV5-1 and TRBJ2-5; D is unclear. Trimming took 0 bases from V and 0 from J, leaving 6 bases between them. From germline, CDR1 is SGHRS and CDR2 YFSETQ. This CDR3 is built from 14 residues. CDR3 loop: CASSLATHQETQYF. DNA of the CDR3: TGCGCCAGCAGCTTGGCTACACACCAAGAGACCCAGTACTTC.

CDR3 sequence reads: CASSTGGGVGQPQHF. CDR3 sequence (DNA): TGTGCCAGTAGTACCGGCGGCGGGGTGGGTCAGCCCCAGCATTTT. The V and J genes are TRBV19 and TRBJ1-5; D remains ambiguous. The V gene lost 4 bases and the J gene lost 6 bases, with 16 bases spanning the gap. Per germline, CDR1 LNHDA and CDR2 SQIVND (reference sequence). The CDR3 consists of 15 residues.

The rearrangement links TRBV6-6 to TRBJ1-1; D may be TRBD1 (6 bases). Germline CDR1 reads MNHNY; CDR2 reads SVGAGI (reference sequence). The CDR3 runs 14 residues. Trimming took 6 bases from V and 3 from J, leaving 14 bases between them. Here the CDR3 reads CASRHRARDTEAFF. The CDR3, as DNA: TGTGCCAGCAGACACAGGGCTCGCGACACTGAAGCTTTCTTT.

This chain links TRBV2 with TRBJ2-7; D is undetermined. Germline V gene data show CDR1 as SNHLY and CDR2 as FYNNEI. The CDR3 is made up of 15 amino acids. Trimming shortened V by 0 bases and J by 0 bases, and 9 bases separated the two germline ends. The CDR3 spells CASSEARGSSYEQYF. CDR3 DNA: TGTGCCAGCAGTGAAGCTCGCGGAAGCTCCTACGAGCAGTACTTC. Based on the CDR3 plus reference TRBV2 and TRBJ2-7, the full variable domain is EPEVTQTPSHQVTQMGQEVILRCVPISNHLYFYWYRQILGQKVEFLVSFYNNEISEKSEIFDDQFSVERPDGSNFTLKIRSTKLEDSAMYFCASSEARGSSYEQYFGPGTRLTVT.